The 9 T cell receptor beta chains listed next were all sequenced from one sample in a study of blood T cells in healthy people across ages. For the second PCR, which ran for about 6 to 11 cycles, a sample-barcoded 5' primer and a J-beta primer mix were used. TCRdb reprocessed the 5' RACE reads with MiXCR, giving one entry per CDR3 protein. The sample includes 1.2 million to 1.5 million distinct CDR3 sequences, approximately 63% of them seen just once. What was sequenced was blood. The receptor source for this set is a man younger than 35 in good health.

This clonotype was seen only once. The CDR3 reads CASSYSTGGSQYF. CDR3 sequence (DNA): TGTGCCAGCAGTTACTCCACAGGGGGGTCGCAGTATTTT. The rearrangement links TRBV6-6 to TRBJ2-3; TRBD1 matches 8 bases. CDR1 is MNHNY, CDR2 SVGAGI, per germline (reference sequence). The J segment lost 10 bases and the V segment lost 0 bases, leaving 3 bases of the junction unmatched. The CDR3 extends over 13 amino acids.

In its sample, this clonotype was seen a few times. The chain links TRBV29-1 to TRBJ1-2, with D unclear. CDR3 size: 13 residues. CDR1 is SQVTM, CDR2 ANQGSEA, per germline. V lost 6 bases and J 6 bases, leaving 17 bases between the germline ends. The CDR3 is CSVADRNFNGYTF. CDR3 in DNA: TGCAGCGTCGCTGACCGGAACTTTAATGGCTACACCTTC.

The chain recombines TRBV7-9 with TRBJ2-1, with a tentative D call TRBD2 (6 bases). V lost 2 bases and J 10 bases, leaving 12 bases between the germline ends. CDR1 is SEHNR, CDR2 FQNEAQ, per germline (reference sequence). The CDR3 consists of 13 residues. The CDR3 protein is CASSLPLANEQFF. Written as DNA, the CDR3 is TGTGCCAGCAGCTTACCACTAGCTAACGAGCAGTTCTTC.

V usage is TRBV29-1 and J usage is TRBJ1-1; D is ambiguous. The CDR3 totals 15 residues. CDR1 and CDR2 (germline): SQVTM, ANQGSEA. V was trimmed by 6 bases and J by 6 bases, leaving 23 bases between them. The CDR3 nucleotides read TGCAGCGTGGAAAACCGACTCTTCTTGGAGGCTGAAGCTTTCTTT. Translation: CSVENRLFLEAEAFF.

In its sample, this clonotype was seen once. The gene calls are TRBV27 and TRBJ2-3; D unclear. The CDR3 extends over 13 amino acids. Germline-derived CDR1 and CDR2 are MNHEY and SMNVEV (reference sequence). Trimming removed 4 bases from V and 6 bases from J, with 11 bases in between. The CDR3, as DNA: TGTGCCAGCAGTTCGTACCTTCTTGATACGCAGTATTTT. Protein sequence: CASSSYLLDTQYF.

V gene TRBV7-6 combines with J gene TRBJ2-3; 11 positions match TRBD2. J was trimmed by 0 bases and V by 2 bases; bases with no gene match: 7. Germline values: CDR1 SGHVS, CDR2 FNYEAQ. This CDR3 region has 18 residues. The CDR3 nucleotides are TGTGCCAGCAGCTTATCTATACTAGCGGGAGTCAGCACAGATACGCAGTATTTT. Its protein is CASSLSILAGVSTDTQYF.

V and J are TRBV5-1 and TRBJ2-6; D is ambiguous. Germline loops: CDR1 SGHRS, CDR2 YFSETQ. Trimming shortened V by 2 bases and J by 15 bases, and 15 bases separated the two germline ends. The CDR3 length is 13 residues. The DNA of the CDR3 is TGCGCCAGCAGCTTCAGGATAGGGCCAAACCTGACTTTC. This gives the protein CASSFRIGPNLTF.

This sequence joins TRBV10-3 and TRBJ2-4; D is uncertain. The CDR3 extends over 12 amino acids. CDR1 is ENHRY and CDR2 is SYGVKD in the germline V gene. Trimming removed 2 bases at V and 6 bases at J, with 5 bases between. The CDR3: CAISEPTNIQYF. The CDR3 DNA reads TGTGCCATCAGTGAGCCGACAAACATTCAGTACTTC.

V and J are TRBV4-1 and TRBJ1-2, with D possibly being TRBD1 (6 bases). V shed 0 bases and J shed 6 bases, with 17 bases lying between them. The CDR3 has 16 amino acids. Germline values: CDR1 MGHRA, CDR2 YSYEKL. The CDR3 DNA reads as TGCGCCAGCAGCCAAGAATTGTGGACAGTCCTAGATGGCTACACCTTC. It specifies CASSQELWTVLDGYTF.